This T cell receptor (beta chain) was profiled in a study of blood T cell repertoires in COVID-19. Study-level background: The study drew acute and convalescent COVID-19 samples from the United States, Italy and Spain.

In the authors' workflow: Nucleated cell number was recorded as an estimate derived from reference gene primer amplification. Repertoires were generated with immunoSEQ multiplex PCR, while TCRdb's copy carries only in-frame clones and drops some. That table furnishes V, J and clone size, whereas the DNA furnished D and trimming. In the table there are fewer than 250,000 clones, around 84% of which are singletons. Patients from Seattle were sampled longitudinally, starting during active infection. Germline-derived CDR1 and CDR2 are WSHSY and SAAADI. V shed 3 bases and J shed 1 base, with 13 bases lying between them. The CDR3 loop spans 17 amino acids.

The rearrangement uses TRBV10-2 and TRBJ1-6, with D possibly matching TRBD1 (6 bases). Sequencing input: peripheral blood. The TCR originated in a woman older than 75 with COVID-19, enrolled during active disease. The chain's CDR3 is CASSDIGQNSYNSPLHF. CDR3 coding DNA: TGCGCCAGCAGTGATATAGGACAGAATTCCTATAATTCACCCCTCCACTTT.